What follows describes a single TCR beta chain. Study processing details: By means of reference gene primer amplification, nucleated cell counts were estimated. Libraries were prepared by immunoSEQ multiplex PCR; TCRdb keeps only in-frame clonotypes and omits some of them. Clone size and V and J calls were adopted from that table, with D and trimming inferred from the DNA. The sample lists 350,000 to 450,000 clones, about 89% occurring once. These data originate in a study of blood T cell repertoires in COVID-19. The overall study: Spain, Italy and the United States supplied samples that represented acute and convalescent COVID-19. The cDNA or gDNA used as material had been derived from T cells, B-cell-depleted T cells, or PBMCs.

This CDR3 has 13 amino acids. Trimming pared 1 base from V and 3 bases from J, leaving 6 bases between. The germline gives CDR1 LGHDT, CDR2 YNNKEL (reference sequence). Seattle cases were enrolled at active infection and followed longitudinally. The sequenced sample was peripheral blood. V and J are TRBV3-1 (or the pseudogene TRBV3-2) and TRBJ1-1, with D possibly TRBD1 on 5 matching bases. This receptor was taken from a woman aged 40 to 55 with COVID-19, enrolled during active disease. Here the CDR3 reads CASSQGGHTEAFF. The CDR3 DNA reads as TGTGCCAGCAGCCAAGGGGGCCACACTGAAGCTTTCTTT.